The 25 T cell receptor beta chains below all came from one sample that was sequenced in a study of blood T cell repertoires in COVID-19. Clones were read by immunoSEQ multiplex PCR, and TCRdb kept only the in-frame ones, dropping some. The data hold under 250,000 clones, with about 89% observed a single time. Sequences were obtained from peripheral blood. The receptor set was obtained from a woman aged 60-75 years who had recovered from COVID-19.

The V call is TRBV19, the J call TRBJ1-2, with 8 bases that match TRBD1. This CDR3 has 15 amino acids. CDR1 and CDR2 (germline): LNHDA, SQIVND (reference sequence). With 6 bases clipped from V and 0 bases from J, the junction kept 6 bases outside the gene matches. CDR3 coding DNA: TGTGCCAGTAGGGATCGGACAGGGCCTAACTATGGCTACACCTTC. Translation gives CASRDRTGPNYGYTF.

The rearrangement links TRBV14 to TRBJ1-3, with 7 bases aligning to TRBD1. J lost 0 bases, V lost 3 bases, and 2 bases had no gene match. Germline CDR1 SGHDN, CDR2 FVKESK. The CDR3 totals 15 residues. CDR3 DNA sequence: TGTGCCAGCAGCCAGGGACAGAACTCTGGAAACACCATATATTTT. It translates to CASSQGQNSGNTIYF.

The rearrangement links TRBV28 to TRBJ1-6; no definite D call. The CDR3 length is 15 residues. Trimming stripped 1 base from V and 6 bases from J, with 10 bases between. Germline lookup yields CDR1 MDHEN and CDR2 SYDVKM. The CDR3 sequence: CASSLLRGSNSPLHF. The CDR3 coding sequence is TGTGCCAGCAGTTTATTGCGGGGTTCTAATTCACCCCTCCACTTT. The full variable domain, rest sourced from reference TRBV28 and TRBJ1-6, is DVKVTQSSRYLVKRTGEKVFLECVQDMDHENMFWYRQDPGLGLRLIYFSYDVKMKEKGDIPEGYSVSREKKERFSLILESASTNQTSMYLCASSLLRGSNSPLHFGNGTRLTVT.

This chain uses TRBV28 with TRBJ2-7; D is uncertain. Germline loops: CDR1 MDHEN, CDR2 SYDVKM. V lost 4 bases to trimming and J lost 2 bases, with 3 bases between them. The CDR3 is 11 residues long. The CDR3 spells CASSSAYEQYF. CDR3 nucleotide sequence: TGTGCCAGCAGTTCCGCCTACGAGCAGTACTTC.

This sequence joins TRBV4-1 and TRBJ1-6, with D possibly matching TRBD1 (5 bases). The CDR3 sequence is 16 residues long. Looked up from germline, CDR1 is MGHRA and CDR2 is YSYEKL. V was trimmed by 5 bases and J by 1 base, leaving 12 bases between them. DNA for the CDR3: TGCGCCAGCAGCGGGGGGGGGAGTTCCTATAATTCACCCCTCCACTTT. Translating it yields CASSGGGSSYNSPLHF.

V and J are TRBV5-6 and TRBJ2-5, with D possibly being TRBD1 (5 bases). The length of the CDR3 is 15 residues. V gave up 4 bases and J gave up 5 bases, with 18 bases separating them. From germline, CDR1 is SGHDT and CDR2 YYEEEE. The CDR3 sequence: CASSPLSRVIETQYF. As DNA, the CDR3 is TGTGCCAGCAGCCCCCTTTCCAGGGTAATCGAGACCCAGTACTTC.

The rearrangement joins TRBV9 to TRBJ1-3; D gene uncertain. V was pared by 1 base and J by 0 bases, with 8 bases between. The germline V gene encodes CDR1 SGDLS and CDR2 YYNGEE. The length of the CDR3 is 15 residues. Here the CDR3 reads CASSVMASSGNTIYF. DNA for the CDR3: TGTGCCAGCAGCGTAATGGCTTCCTCTGGAAACACCATATATTTT.

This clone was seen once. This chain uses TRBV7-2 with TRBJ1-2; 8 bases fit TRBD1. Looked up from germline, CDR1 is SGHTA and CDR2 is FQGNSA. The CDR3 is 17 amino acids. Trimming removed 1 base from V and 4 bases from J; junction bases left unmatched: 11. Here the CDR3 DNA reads TGTGCCAGCAGCTTAGGACTGGGCAGGGGGCAGGTCTATGGCTACACCTTC. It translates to CASSLGLGRGQVYGYTF. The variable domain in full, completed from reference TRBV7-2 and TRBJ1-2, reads GAGVSQSPSNKVTEKGKDVELRCDPISGHTALYWYRQSLGQGLEFLIYFQGNSAPDKSGLPSDRFSAERTGGSVSTLTIQRTQQEDSAVYLCASSLGLGRGQVYGYTFGSGTRLTVV.

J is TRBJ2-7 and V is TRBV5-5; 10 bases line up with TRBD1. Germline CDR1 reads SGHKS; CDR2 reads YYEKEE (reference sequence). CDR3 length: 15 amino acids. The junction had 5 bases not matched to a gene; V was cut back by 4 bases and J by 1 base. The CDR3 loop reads CASSPGTGVSYEQYF. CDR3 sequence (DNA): TGTGCCAGCAGCCCCGGGACAGGGGTTTCCTACGAGCAGTACTTC. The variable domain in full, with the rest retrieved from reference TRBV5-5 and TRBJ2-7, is DAGVTQSPTHLIKTRGQQVTLRCSPISGHKSVSWYQQVLGQGPQFIFQYYEKEERGRGNFPDRFSARQFPNYSSELNVNALLLGDSALYLCASSPGTGVSYEQYFGPGTRLTVT.

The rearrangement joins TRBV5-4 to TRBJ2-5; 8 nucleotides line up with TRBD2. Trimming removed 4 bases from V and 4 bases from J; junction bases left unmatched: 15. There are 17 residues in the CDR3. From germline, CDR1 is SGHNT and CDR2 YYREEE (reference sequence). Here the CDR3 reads CASSPLNGGGMGETQYF. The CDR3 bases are TGTGCCAGCAGCCCCCTCAACGGGGGGGGCATGGGAGAGACCCAGTACTTC.

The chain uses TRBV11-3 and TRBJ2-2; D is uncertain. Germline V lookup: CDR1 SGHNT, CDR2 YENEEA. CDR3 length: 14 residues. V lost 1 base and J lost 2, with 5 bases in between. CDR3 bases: TGTGCCAGCAGCTTAGGAGATAACACCGGGGAGCTGTTTTTT. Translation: CASSLGDNTGELFF.

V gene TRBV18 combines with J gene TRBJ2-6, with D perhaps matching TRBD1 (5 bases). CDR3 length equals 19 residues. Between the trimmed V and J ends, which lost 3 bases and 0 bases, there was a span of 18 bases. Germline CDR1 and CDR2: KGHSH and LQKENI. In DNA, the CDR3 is TGTGCCAGCTCACCGGTGGCACGGACATCCTCCTCTGGGGCCAACGTCCTGACTTTC. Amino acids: CASSPVARTSSSGANVLTF. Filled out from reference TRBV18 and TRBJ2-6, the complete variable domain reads NAGVMQNPRHLVRRRGQEARLRCSPMKGHSHVYWYRQLPEEGLKFMVYLQKENIIDESGMPKERFSAEFPKEGPSILRIQQVVRGDSAAYFCASSPVARTSSSGANVLTFGAGSRLTVL.

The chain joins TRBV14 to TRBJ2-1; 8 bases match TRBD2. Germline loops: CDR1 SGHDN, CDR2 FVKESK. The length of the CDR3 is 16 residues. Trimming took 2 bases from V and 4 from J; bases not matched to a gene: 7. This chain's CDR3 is CASSQWRAGGYNEQFF. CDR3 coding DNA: TGTGCCAGCAGCCAATGGAGGGCGGGGGGATACAATGAGCAGTTCTTC.

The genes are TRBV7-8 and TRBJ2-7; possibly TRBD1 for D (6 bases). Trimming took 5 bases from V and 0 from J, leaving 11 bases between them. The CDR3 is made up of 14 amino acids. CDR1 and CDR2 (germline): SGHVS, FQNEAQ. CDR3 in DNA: TGTGCCAGCAGCCCAGGGGATTCCTCCTACGAGCAGTACTTC. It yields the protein CASSPGDSSYEQYF.

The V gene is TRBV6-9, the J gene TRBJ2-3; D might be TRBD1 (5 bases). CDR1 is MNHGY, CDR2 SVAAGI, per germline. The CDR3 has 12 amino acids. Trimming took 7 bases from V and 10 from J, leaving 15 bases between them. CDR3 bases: TGTGCCAGCAATATTAGACAGTCGGCGCAGTATTTT. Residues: CASNIRQSAQYF.

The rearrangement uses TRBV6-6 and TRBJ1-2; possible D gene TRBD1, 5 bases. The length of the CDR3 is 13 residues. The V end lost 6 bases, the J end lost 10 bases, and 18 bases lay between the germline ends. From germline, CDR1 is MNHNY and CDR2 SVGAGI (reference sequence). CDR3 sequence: CASRRREKGIYTF. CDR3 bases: TGTGCCAGCAGACGCCGGGAGAAGGGGATCTACACCTTC.

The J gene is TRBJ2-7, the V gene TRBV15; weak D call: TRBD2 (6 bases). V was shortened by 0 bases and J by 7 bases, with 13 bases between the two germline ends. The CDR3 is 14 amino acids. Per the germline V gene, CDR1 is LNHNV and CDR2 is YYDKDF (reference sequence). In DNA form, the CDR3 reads TGTGCCACCAGCAGAGATCAGGCCAGCGGGGAGCAGTACTTC. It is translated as CATSRDQASGEQYF.

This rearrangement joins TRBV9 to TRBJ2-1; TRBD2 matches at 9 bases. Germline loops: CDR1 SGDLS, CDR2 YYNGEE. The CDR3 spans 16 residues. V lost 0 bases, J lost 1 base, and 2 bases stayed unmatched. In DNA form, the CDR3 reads TGTGCCAGCAGCGTAGTAAGCGGGGGGTCCTACAATGAGCAGTTCTTC. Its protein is CASSVVSGGSYNEQFF. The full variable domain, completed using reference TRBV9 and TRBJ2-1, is DSGVTQTPKHLITATGQRVTLRCSPRSGDLSVYWYQQSLDQGLQFLIQYYNGEERAKGNILERFSAQQFPDLHSELNLSSLELGDSALYFCASSVVSGGSYNEQFFGPGTRLTVL.

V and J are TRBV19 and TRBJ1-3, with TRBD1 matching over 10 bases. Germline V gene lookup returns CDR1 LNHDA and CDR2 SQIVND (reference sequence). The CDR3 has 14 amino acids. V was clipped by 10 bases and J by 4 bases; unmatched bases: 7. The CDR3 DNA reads TGTGCCACCAGACAGGGGGCAACGGGAAACACCATATATTTT. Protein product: CATRQGATGNTIYF.

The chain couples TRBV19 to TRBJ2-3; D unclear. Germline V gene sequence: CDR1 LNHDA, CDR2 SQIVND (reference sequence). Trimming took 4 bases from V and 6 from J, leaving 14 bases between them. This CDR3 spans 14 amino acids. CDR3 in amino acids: CASSTLALLDTQYF. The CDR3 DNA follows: TGTGCCAGTAGTACTTTGGCTCTTCTGGATACGCAGTATTTT.

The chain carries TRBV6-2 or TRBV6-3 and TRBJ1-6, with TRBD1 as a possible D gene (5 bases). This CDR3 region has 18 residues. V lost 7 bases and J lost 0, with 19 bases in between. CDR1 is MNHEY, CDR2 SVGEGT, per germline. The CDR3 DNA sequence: TGTGCCAGCAACCCCGACAGTTGGTTGAGCTCCTATAATTCACCCCTCCACTTT. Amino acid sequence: CASNPDSWLSSYNSPLHF.

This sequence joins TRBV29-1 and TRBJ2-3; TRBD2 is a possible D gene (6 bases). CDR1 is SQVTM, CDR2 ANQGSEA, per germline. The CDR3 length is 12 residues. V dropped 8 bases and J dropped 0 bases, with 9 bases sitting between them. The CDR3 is CSLSGSTDTQYF. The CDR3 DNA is TGCAGCTTAAGCGGGAGCACAGATACGCAGTATTTT.

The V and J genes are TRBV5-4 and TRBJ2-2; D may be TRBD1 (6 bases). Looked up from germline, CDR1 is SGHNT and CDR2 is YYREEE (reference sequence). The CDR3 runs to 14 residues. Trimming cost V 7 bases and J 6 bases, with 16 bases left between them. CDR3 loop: CASRYREGAGELFF. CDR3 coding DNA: TGTGCCAGCCGCTACAGGGAAGGGGCCGGGGAGCTGTTTTTT.

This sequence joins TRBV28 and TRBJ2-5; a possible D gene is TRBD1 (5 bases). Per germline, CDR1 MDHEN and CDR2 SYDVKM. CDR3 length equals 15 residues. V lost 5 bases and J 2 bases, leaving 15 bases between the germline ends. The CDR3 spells CASSRAGQTQETQYF. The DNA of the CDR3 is TGTGCCAGCAGTCGCGCCGGACAAACTCAAGAGACCCAGTACTTC.

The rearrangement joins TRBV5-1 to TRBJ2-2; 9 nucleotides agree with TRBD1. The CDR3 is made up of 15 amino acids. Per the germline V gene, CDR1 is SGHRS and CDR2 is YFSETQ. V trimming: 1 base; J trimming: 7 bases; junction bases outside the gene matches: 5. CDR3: CASSLTGGIFGELFF. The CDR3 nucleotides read TGCGCCAGCAGCTTGACAGGGGGCATCTTCGGGGAGCTGTTTTTT.